Given below is one T cell receptor beta chain in context. CDR3 size: 15 residues. The ends were cut back, 3 bases at V and 2 bases at J, with 15 bases in the middle. Germline assignment: CDR1 GTSNPN and CDR2 SVGIG (reference sequence). Profiled with immunoSEQ multiplex PCR; TCRdb holds only in-frame clones, not every one. The sample has 55,000 to 85,000 clones; about 88% are singletons. This specimen comes from a study of PD-L1 blockade in urothelial cancer. On the study more broadly: The year 2014 saw patients start atezolizumab, 1,200 mg intravenously every 3 weeks.

V and J are TRBV30 and TRBJ2-3; weak D call: TRBD1 (6 bases). The receptor's source is a man in his 60s with urothelial cancer. The specimen comprised PBMCs, sampled around atezolizumab (anti-PD-L1) treatment. CDR3 region: CAWSRMRGITDTQYF. The CDR3 DNA follows: TGTGCCTGGAGCCGTATGAGGGGGATCACAGATACGCAGTATTTT.